This T cell receptor (beta chain) derives from a study of blood T cell repertoires in COVID-19. About the research overall: Italy, Spain and the United States were the sources of the convalescent and acute COVID-19 samples.

Here immunoSEQ multiplex PCR was the method, and the copy in TCRdb shows in-frame clones only, minus some. The data contain around 200,000 clones, around 80% of them singletons. Between the trimmed V and J ends, which lost 2 bases and 3 bases, there was a span of 8 bases. CDR1 and CDR2 from the germline V gene are SQVTM and ANQGSEA. CDR3 length equals 12 residues. This chain uses TRBV29-1 with TRBJ2-7; possible D gene TRBD2, 6 bases. The TCR originated in a man aged 35-49 years with active or convalescent COVID-19. Material for sequencing was peripheral blood. CDR3 sequence: CSVEWGDYEQYF. In nucleotides, the CDR3 is TGCAGCGTTGAATGGGGGGACTACGAGCAGTACTTC.